What follows describes a single T cell receptor (beta chain). This sample is part of a study of blood T cell repertoires in COVID-19. Participants' own reports of clinical history determined their cohort assignment. After removal of 4 bases from V and 0 bases from J, the junction contained 8 bases not matched to a gene. Per germline, CDR1 WNHNN and CDR2 SYGVQD (reference sequence). The CDR3 covers 16 residues. Sequenced by immunoSEQ multiplex PCR; TCRdb stores in-frame clones only, minus some. The sample includes under 400,000 clones, over 75% of them seen just once. The clonotype was recovered from a man aged 40-55 years in a cohort exposed to, infected with or recovered from COVID-19 (not recorded which). What was sequenced was PBMCs or T cells enriched from blood (not recorded which). The chain employs TRBV10-1 and TRBJ2-7, with TRBD2 matching 8 bases. The CDR3 bases are TGCGCCAGCAGTGCCGGGGGGGCGGAAAGCTCCTACGAGCAGTACTTC. Amino acids: CASSAGGAESSYEQYF.